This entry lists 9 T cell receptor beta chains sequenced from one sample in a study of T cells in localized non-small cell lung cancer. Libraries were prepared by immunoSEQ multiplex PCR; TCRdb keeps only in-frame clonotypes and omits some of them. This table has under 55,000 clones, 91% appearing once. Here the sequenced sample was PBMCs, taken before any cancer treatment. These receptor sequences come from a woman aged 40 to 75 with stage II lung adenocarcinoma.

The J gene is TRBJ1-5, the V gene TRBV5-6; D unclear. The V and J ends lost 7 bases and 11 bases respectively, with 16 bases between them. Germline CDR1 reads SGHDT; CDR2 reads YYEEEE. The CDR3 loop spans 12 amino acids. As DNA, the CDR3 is TGTGCCAGCCCCCAACGGTTTAGGGCCCAGCATTTT. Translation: CASPQRFRAQHF.

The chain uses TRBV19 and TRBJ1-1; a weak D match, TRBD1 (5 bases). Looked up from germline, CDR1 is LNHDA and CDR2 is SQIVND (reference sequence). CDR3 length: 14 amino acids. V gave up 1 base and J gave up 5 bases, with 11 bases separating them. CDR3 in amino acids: CASSIGNRRTEAFF. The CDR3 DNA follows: TGTGCCAGTAGTATAGGGAACAGGCGGACTGAAGCTTTCTTT.

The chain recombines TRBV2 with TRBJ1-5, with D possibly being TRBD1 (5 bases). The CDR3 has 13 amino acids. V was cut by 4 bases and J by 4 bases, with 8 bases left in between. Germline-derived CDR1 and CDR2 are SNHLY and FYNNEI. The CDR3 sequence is CASSGQINQPQHF. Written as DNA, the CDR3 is TGTGCCAGCAGTGGACAGATAAATCAGCCCCAGCATTTT.

The CDR3 here is CASSIVRESQPQHF. In DNA form, the CDR3 reads TGTGCCAGTAGTATAGTAAGGGAGAGTCAGCCCCAGCATTTT. V and J are TRBV19 and TRBJ1-5; no clear D. V lost 1 base and J lost 6, with 10 bases in between. Germline lookup yields CDR1 LNHDA and CDR2 SQIVND (reference sequence). The length of the CDR3 is 14 residues.

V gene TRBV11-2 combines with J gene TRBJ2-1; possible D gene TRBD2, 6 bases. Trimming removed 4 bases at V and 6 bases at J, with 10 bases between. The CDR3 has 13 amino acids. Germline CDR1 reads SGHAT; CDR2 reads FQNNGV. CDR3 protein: CASSYGLLNEQFF. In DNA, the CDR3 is TGTGCCAGCAGCTACGGACTACTCAATGAGCAGTTCTTC.

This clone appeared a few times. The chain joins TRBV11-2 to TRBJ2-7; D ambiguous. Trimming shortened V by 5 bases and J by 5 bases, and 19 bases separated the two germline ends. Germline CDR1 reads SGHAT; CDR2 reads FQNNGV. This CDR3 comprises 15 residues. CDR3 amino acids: CASSRRDVAWDEQYF. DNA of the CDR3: TGTGCCAGCAGCCGTCGCGACGTCGCCTGGGACGAGCAGTACTTC. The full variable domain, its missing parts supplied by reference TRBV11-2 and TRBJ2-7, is EAGVAQSPRYKIIEKRQSVAFWCNPISGHATLYWYQQILGQGPKLLIQFQNNGVVDDSQLPKDRFSAERLKGVDSTLKIQPAKLEDSAVYLCASSRRDVAWDEQYFGPGTRLTVT.

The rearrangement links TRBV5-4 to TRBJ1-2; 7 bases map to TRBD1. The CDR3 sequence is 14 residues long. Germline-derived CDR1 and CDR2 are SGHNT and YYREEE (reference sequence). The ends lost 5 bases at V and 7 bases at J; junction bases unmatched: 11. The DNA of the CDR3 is TGTGCCAGCAGACTGAGACAGGGCCTTAGTGGCTACACCTTC. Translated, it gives CASRLRQGLSGYTF.

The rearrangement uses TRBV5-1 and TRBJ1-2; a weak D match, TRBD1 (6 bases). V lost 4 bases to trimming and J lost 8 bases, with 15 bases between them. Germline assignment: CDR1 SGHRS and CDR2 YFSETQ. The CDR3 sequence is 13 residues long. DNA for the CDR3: TGCGCCAGCAGCCTCCCAGGGGTTGGCGGCTACACCTTC. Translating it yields CASSLPGVGGYTF.

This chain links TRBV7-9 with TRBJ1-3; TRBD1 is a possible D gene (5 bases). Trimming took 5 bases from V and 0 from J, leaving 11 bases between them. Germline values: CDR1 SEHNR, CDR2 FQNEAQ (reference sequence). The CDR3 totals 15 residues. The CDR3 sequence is CASSPPGTSGNTIYF. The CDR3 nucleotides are TGTGCCAGCAGCCCCCCCGGGACCTCTGGAAACACCATATATTTT.